This entry lists 2 T cell receptor beta chains sequenced from one sample in a study of CD8 T cells in ankylosing spondylitis. TCRdb re-called the 5' RACE reads through MiXCR, storing one row per CDR3 protein. The sample includes a few hundred thousand distinct CDR3 sequences, over 15% of them seen just once. Sequences were obtained from blood, either unsorted or a sorted T cell fraction (not recorded which). These receptors all come from a male donor with ankylosing spondylitis or in good health (not recorded which).

The gene calls are TRBV7-2 and TRBJ2-2; TRBD1 matches 8 bases. V dropped 3 bases and J dropped 3; count of bases not matched to a gene: 6. Germline assignment: CDR1 SGHTA and CDR2 FQGNSA. CDR3 size: 16 residues. In DNA, the CDR3 is TGTGCCAGCAGCTTGCGGACAGGGATGGACACCGGGGAGCTGTTTTTT. This sequence encodes CASSLRTGMDTGELFF.

The rearrangement links TRBV21-1 to TRBJ2-1; TRBD1, the table's D call, lacks a check against the DNA. TRBV21-1 is described as a pseudogene. This CDR3 has 15 residues. The CDR3 DNA reads as TGTGCCAGCAGCAAAGTTCGTCCAGGGGGGGGTGAGCAGTTCTTC. Its protein is CASSKVRPGGGEQFF.